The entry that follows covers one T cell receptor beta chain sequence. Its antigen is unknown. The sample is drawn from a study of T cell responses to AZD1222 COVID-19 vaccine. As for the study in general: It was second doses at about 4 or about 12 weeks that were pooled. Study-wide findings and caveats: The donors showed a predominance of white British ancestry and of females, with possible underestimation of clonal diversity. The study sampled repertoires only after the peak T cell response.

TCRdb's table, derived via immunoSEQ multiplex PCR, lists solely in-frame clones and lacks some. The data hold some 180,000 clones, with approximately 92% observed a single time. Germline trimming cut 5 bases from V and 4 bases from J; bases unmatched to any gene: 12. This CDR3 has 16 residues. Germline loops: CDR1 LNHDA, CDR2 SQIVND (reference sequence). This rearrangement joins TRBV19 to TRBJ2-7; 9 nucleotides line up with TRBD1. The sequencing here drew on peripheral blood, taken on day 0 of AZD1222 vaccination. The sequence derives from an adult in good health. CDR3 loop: CASSVAPGQGAYEQYF. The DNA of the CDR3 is TGTGCCAGTAGTGTAGCCCCGGGACAGGGTGCTTACGAGCAGTACTTC. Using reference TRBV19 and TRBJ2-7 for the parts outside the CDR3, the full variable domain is DGGITQSPKYLFRKEGQNVTLSCEQNLNHDAMYWYRQDPGQGLRLIYYSQIVNDFQKGDIAEGYSVSREKKESFPLTVTSAQKNPTAFYLCASSVAPGQGAYEQYFGPGTRLTVT.